This T cell receptor beta chain was sequenced during a study of Tregs in tolerant kidney transplant recipients. The ends were cut back, 8 bases at V and 2 bases at J, with 4 bases in the middle. Germline-derived CDR1 and CDR2 are SEHNR and FQNEAQ (reference sequence). The CDR3 contains 10 residues. Some clones are missing from TCRdb's copy, which holds only in-frame ones; the method was immunoSEQ multiplex PCR. The profile shows roughly 19,000 clones, about two thirds of them singletons. Regarding this clone: What it recognizes is unknown.

This chain links TRBV7-9 with TRBJ2-7; D unresolved. The material sequenced was Tregs from blood cultured with allogeneic cells. The TCR was taken from a human donor in good health. The CDR3 region has the DNA TGTGCCAGCGGCCCCTACGAGCAGTACTTC. Its translation is CASGPYEQYF.